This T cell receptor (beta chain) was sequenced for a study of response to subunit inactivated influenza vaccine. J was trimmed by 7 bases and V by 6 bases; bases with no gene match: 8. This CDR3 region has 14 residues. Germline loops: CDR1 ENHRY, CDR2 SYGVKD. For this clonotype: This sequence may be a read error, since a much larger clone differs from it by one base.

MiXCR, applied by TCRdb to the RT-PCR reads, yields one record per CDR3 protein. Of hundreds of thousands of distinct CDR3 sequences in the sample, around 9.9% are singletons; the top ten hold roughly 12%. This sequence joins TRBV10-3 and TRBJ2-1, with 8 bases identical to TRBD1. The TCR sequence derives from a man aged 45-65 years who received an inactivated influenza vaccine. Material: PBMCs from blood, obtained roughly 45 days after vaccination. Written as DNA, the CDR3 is TGTGCCATCAGAGGGCAGACAGGGGAAAATGAGCAGTTCTTC. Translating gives CAIRGQTGENEQFF.